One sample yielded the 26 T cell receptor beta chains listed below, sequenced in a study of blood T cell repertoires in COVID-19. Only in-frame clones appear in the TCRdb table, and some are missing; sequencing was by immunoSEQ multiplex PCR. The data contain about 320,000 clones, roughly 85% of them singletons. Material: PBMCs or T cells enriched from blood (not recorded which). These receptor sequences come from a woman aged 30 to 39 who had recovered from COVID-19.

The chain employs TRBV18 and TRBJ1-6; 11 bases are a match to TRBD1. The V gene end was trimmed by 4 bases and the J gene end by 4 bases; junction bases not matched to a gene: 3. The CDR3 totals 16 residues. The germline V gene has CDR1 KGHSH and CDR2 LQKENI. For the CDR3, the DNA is TGTGCCAGCTCACTAGGACAGGGGGCATATAATTCACCCCTCCACTTT. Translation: CASSLGQGAYNSPLHF.

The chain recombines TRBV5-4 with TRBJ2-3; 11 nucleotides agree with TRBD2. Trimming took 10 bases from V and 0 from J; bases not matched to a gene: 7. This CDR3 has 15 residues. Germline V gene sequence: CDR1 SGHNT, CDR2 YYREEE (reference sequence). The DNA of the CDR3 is TGTGCCTGGGCTAGCGGGGGGATTAGCACAGATACGCAGTATTTT. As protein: CAWASGGISTDTQYF.

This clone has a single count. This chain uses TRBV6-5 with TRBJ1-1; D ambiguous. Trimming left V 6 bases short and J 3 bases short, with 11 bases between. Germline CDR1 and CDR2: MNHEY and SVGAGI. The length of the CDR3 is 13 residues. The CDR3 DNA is TGTGCCAGCAGGACGGTGGGCTACACTGAAGCTTTCTTT. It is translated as CASRTVGYTEAFF.

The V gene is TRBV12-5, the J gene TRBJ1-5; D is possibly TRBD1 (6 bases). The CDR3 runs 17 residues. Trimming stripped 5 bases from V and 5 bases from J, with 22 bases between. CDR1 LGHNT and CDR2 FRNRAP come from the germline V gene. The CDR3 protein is CASGPHLQGQLDQPQHF. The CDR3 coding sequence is TGTGCTAGTGGTCCACACCTCCAGGGGCAATTAGATCAGCCCCAGCATTTT.

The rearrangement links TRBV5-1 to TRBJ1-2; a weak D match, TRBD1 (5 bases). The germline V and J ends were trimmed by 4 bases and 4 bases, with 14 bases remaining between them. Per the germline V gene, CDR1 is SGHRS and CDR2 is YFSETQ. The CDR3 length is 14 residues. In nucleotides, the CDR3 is TGCGCCAGCAGCCCCGACAGCGAAGTCTATGGCTACACCTTC. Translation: CASSPDSEVYGYTF.

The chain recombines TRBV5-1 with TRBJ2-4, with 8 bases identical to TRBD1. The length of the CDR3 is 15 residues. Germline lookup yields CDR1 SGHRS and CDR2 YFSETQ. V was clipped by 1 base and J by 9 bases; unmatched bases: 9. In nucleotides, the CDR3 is TGCGCCAGCAGCTTGACAGGGGGGACTGGAGGCATTCAGTACTTC. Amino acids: CASSLTGGTGGIQYF.

CDR3 amino acids: CASRRQGSSYEQYF. CDR3 coding DNA: TGTGCCAGCAGGCGACAGGGAAGCTCCTACGAGCAGTACTTC. This chain uses TRBV2 with TRBJ2-7; 7 bases line up with TRBD1. Germline V lookup: CDR1 SNHLY, CDR2 FYNNEI. J lost 0 bases, V lost 6 bases, and 5 bases had no gene match. The CDR3 is 14 amino acids.

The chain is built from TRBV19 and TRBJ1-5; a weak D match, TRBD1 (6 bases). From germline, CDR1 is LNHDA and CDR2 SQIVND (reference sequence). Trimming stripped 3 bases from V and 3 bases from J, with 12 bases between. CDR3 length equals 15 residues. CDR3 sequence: CASSILRDINQPQHF. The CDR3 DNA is TGTGCCAGTAGTATCCTCCGGGACATCAATCAGCCCCAGCATTTT. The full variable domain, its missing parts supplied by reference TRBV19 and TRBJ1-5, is DGGITQSPKYLFRKEGQNVTLSCEQNLNHDAMYWYRQDPGQGLRLIYYSQIVNDFQKGDIAEGYSVSREKKESFPLTVTSAQKNPTAFYLCASSILRDINQPQHFGDGTRLSIL.

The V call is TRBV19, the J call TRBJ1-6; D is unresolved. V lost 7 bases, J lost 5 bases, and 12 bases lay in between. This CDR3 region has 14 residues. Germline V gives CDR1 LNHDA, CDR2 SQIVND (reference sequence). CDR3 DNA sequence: TGTGCCAGTAAACAGAGTCCTAATAATTCACCCCTCCACTTT. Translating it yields CASKQSPNNSPLHF.

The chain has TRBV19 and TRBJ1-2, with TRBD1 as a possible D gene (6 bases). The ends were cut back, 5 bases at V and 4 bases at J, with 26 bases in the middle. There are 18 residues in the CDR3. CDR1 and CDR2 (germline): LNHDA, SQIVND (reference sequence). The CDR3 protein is CASSPGGRGKTSGYGYTF. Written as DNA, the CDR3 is TGTGCCAGTAGTCCCGGGGGGCGAGGAAAGACTTCCGGCTATGGCTACACCTTC. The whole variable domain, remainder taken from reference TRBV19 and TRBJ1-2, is DGGITQSPKYLFRKEGQNVTLSCEQNLNHDAMYWYRQDPGQGLRLIYYSQIVNDFQKGDIAEGYSVSREKKESFPLTVTSAQKNPTAFYLCASSPGGRGKTSGYGYTFGSGTRLTVV.

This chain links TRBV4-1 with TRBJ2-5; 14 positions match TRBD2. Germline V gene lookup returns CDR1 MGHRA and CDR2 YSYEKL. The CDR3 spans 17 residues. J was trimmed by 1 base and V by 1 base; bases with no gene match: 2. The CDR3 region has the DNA TGCGCCAGCAGCCAAGGACTAGCGGGGGGGTTCCAAGAGACCCAGTACTTC. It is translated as CASSQGLAGGFQETQYF.

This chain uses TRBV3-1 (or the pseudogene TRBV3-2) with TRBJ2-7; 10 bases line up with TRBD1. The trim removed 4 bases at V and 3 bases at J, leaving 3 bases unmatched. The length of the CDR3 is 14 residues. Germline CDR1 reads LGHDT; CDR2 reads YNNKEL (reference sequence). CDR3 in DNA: TGTGCCAGCAGCCGTCGGGACAGGGGCTACGAGCAGTACTTC. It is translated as CASSRRDRGYEQYF.

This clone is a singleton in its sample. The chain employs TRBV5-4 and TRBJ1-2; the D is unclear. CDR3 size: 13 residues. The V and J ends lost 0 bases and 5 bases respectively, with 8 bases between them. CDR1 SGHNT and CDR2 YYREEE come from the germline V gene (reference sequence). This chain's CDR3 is CASSLGRTYGYTF. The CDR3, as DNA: TGTGCCAGCAGCTTGGGCAGGACTTATGGCTACACCTTC.

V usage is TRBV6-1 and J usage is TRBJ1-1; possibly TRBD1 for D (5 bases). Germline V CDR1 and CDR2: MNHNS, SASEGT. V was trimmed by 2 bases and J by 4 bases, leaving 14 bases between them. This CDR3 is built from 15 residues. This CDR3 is CASSESTGPGTEAFF. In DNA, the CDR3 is TGTGCCAGCAGTGAAAGTACAGGACCGGGCACTGAAGCTTTCTTT.

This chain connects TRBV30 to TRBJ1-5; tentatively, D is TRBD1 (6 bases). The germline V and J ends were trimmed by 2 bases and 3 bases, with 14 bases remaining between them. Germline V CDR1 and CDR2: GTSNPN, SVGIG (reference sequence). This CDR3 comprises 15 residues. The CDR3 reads CAWSFVDSVNQPQHF. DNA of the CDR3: TGTGCCTGGAGTTTTGTGGACAGCGTCAATCAGCCCCAGCATTTT.

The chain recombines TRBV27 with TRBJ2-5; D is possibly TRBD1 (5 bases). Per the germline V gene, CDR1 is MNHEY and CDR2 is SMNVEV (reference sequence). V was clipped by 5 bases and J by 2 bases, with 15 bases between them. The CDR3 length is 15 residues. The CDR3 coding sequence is TGTGCCAGCAGTCCTCTAGGGGCACTACAAGAGACCCAGTACTTC. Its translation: CASSPLGALQETQYF.

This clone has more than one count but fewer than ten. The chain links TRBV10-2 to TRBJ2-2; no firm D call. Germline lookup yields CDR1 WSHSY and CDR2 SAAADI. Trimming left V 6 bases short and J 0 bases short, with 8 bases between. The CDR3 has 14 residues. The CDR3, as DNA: TGCGCCAGCAGGGTCCCTACGAACACCGGGGAGCTGTTTTTT. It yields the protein CASRVPTNTGELFF.

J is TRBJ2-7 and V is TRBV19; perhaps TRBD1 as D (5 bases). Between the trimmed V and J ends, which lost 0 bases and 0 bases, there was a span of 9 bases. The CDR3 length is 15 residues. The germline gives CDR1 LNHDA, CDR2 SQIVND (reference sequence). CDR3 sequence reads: CASSIEWGRSYEQYF. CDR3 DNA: TGTGCCAGTAGTATAGAGTGGGGCCGCTCCTACGAGCAGTACTTC.

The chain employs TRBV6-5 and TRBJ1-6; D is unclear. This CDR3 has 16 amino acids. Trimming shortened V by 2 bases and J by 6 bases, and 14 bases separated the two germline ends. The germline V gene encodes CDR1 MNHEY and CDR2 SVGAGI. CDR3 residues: CASSYPREGGNSPLHF. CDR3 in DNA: TGTGCCAGCAGTTACCCGCGTGAGGGTGGTAATTCACCCCTCCACTTT.

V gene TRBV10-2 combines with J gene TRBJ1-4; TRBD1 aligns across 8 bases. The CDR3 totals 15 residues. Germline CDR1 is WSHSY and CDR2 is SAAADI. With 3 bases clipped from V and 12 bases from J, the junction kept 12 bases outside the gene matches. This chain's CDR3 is CASSDHGQGAWELFF. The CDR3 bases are TGCGCCAGCAGTGACCACGGACAGGGAGCGTGGGAACTGTTTTTT.

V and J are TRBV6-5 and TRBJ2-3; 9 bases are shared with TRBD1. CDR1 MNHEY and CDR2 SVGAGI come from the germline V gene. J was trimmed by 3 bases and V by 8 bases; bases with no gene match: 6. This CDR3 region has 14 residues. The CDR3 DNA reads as TGTGCCAGCTTCTCGGGACAGGGAACAGATACGCAGTATTTT. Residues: CASFSGQGTDTQYF.

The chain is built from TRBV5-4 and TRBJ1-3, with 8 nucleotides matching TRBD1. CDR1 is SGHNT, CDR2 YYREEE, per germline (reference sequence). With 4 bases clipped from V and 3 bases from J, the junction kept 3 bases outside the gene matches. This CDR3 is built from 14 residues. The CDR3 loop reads CASSHGTGGNTIYF. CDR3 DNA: TGTGCCAGCAGCCACGGGACAGGTGGAAACACCATATATTTT.

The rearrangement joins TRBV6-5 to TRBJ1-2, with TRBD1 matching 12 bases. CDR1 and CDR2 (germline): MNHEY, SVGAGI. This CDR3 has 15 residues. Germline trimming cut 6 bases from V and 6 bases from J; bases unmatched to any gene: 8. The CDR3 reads CASSRDRGRGDGYTF. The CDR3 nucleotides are TGTGCCAGCAGCCGGGACAGGGGGCGCGGGGATGGCTACACCTTC.

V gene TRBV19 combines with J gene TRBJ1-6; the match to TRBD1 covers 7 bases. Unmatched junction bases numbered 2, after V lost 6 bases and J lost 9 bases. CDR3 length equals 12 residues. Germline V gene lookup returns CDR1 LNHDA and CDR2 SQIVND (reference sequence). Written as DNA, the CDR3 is TGTGCCAGTAGACACAGGGGTTCACCCCTCCACTTT. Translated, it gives CASRHRGSPLHF.

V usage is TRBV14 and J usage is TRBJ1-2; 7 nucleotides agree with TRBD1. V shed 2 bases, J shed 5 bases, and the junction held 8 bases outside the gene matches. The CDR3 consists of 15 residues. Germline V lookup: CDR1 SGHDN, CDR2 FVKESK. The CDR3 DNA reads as TGTGCCAGCAGCCAATCGACAGGGCGGTTATATGGCTACACCTTC. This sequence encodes CASSQSTGRLYGYTF. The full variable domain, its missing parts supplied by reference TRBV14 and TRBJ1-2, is EAGVTQFPSHSVIEKGQTVTLRCDPISGHDNLYWYRRVMGKEIKFLLHFVKESKQDESGMPNNRFLAERTGGTYSTLKVQPAELEDSGVYFCASSQSTGRLYGYTFGSGTRLTVV.

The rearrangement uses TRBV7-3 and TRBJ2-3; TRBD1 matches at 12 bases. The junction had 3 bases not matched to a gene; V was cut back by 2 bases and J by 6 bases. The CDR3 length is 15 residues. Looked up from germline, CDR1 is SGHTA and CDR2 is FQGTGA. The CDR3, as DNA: TGTGCCAGCAGCTTAGGGACAGGGGGCGCGGATACGCAGTATTTT. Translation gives CASSLGTGGADTQYF.